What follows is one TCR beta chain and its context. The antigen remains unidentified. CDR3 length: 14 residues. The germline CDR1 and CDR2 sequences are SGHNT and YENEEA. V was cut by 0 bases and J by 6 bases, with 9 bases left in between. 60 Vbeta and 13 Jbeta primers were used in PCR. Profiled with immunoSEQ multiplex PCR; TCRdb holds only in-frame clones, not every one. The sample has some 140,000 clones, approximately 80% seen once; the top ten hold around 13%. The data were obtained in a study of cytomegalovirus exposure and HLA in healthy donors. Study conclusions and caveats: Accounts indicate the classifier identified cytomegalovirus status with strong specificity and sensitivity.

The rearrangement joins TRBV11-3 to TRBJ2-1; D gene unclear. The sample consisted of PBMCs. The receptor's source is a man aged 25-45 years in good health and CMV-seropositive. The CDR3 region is CASSLDPGSNEQFF. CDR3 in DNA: TGTGCCAGCAGCTTAGATCCAGGAAGCAATGAGCAGTTCTTC.